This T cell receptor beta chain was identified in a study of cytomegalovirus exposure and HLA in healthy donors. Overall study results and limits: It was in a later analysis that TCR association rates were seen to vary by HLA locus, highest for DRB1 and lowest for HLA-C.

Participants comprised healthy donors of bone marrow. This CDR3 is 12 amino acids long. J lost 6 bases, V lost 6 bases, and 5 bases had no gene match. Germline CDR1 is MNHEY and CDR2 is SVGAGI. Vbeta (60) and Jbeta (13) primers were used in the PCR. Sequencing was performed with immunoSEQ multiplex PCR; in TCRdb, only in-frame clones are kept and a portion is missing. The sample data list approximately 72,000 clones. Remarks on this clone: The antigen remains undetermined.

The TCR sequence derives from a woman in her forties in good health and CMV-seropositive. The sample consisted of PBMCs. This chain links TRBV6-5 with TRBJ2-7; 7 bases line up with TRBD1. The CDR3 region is CASSYAGGEQYF. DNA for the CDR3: TGTGCCAGCAGCTACGCAGGGGGCGAGCAGTACTTC.